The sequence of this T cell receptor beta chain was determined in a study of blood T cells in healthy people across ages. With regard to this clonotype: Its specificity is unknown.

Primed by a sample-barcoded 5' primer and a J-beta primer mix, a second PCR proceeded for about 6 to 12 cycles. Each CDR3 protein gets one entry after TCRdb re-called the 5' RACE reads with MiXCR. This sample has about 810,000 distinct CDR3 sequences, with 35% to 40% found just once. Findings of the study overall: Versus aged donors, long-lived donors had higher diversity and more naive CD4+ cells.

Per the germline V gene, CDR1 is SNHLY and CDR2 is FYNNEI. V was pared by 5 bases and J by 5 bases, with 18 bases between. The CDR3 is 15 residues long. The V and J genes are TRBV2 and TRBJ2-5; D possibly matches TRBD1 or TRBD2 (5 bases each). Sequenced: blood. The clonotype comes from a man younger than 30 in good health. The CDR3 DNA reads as TGTGCCAGCAGTCCCACCGGGGACGGCGAGGAGACCCAGTACTTC. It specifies CASSPTGDGEETQYF.